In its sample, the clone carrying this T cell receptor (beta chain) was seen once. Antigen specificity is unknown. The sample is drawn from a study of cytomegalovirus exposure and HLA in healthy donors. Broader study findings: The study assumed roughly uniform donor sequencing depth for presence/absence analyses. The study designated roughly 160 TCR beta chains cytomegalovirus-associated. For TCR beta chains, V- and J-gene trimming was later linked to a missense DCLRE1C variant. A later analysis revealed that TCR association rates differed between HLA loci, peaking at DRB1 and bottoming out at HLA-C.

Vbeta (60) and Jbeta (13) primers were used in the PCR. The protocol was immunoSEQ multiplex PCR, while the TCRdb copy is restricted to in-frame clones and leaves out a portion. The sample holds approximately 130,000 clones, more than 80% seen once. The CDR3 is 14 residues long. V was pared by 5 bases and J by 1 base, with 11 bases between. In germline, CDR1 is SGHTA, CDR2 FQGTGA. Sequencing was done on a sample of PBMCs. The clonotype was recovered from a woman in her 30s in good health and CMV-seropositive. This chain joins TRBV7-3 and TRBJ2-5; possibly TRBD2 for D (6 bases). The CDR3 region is CASSRAGTQETQYF. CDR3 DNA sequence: TGTGCCAGCAGCCGGGCGGGAACCCAAGAGACCCAGTACTTC.